Sequencing of this TCR beta chain was carried out in a study of human T cells and chemical hapten exposure. In TCRdb, the RACE reads were re-called with MiXCR into one record per CDR3 protein. The top ten hold 9.6% of the sample, which has 52,000 or so distinct CDR3 sequences, more than 8% seen once. Specified time point: pre-sensitization, week 0. The treatment is: therapeutic diphenylcyclopropenone sensitization with weekly scalp DPC. Someone pulled total RNA out of unfractionated whole blood. The table lists this clonotype with many counts. CDR1 SGHVS and CDR2 FNYEAQ come from the germline V gene. This CDR3 region has 15 residues. The V gene end was trimmed by 2 bases and the J gene end by 1 base; junction bases not matched to a gene: 1.

This TCR derives from a man between 40 and 49 years old with alopecia areata. Some clones in this sample may be carry-over from other donors' samples. This chain joins TRBV7-6 and TRBJ1-5, with 8 bases lining up with TRBD1. The sample here was whole blood, taken in connection with sensitization to the hapten diphenylcyclopropenone (DPC). This CDR3 is CASSLRTGSNQPQHF. The CDR3 coding sequence is TGTGCCAGCAGCTTAAGGACAGGGAGCAATCAGCCCCAGCATTTT.